These 22 T cell receptor beta chains were all obtained from the same sample, sequenced in a study of CD8+CD57+ T cells in acquired aplastic anemia. Genomic DNA provided the template from which TCR beta VDJ and CDR3 profiles were obtained. One entry per CDR3 protein results from TCRdb running MiXCR on the reads. This sample yields around 210,000 distinct CDR3 sequences, of which roughly two thirds are seen a single time; roughly 53% belongs to the top ten. By flow cytometry, patients selected for sequencing had shown an expansion of CD8+CD57+ cells. Sequenced: sorted CD4+, CD8+, or CD8+CD57+ T cells (not recorded which) from PBMCs. All receptors derive from a human donor with aplastic anemia.

This clonotype was counted only a few times. The chain couples TRBV20-1 to TRBJ2-1, with a weak D call TRBD1 (5 bases). V was shortened by 0 bases and J by 5 bases, with 14 bases between the two germline ends. CDR1 is DFQATT, CDR2 SNEGSKA, per germline (reference sequence). This CDR3 contains 15 residues. The CDR3 coding sequence is TGCAGTGCTAGAGATGTCCAGGGTGGCCACAATGAGCAGTTCTTC. This sequence encodes CSARDVQGGHNEQFF.

This clonotype was observed a handful of times. The chain carries TRBV15 and TRBJ2-2, with D unclear. Germline CDR1 is LNHNV and CDR2 is YYDKDF (reference sequence). There are 15 residues in the CDR3. Trimming stripped 1 base from V and 5 bases from J, with 11 bases between. The CDR3 DNA sequence: TGTGCCACCAGCAGAGTGGGGTCAAGAACCGGGGAGCTGTTTTTT. As protein: CATSRVGSRTGELFF.

This clonotype was observed a handful of times. The gene calls are TRBV24-1 and TRBJ2-2; 9 positions agree with TRBD1. After removal of 5 bases from V and 5 bases from J, the junction contained 5 bases not matched to a gene. The CDR3 extends over 15 amino acids. The germline V gene encodes CDR1 KGHDR and CDR2 SFDVKD. CDR3 in amino acids: CATSGGDRVTGELFF. As DNA, the CDR3 is TGTGCCACCAGTGGTGGGGACAGGGTAACCGGGGAGCTGTTTTTT.

This rearrangement joins TRBV10-2 to TRBJ2-7, with D unresolved. Trimming shortened V by 7 bases and J by 0 bases, and 4 bases separated the two germline ends. Germline V lookup: CDR1 WSHSY, CDR2 SAAADI. The CDR3 sequence is 11 residues long. The DNA for the CDR3 is TGCGCCAGCACCCCCTCCTACGAGCAGTACTTC. Protein product: CASTPSYEQYF.

This rearrangement joins TRBV7-2 to TRBJ2-1; 7 bases are shared with TRBD2. The V segment lost 5 bases and the J segment 9 bases; nucleotides outside the gene matches: 16. Germline CDR1 is SGHTA and CDR2 is FQGNSA. CDR3 length: 16 residues. CDR3 nucleotides: TGTGCCAGCAGCCCCCGGGTTTCCGCGGGAGCTCCTGAGCAGTTCTTC. Its translation: CASSPRVSAGAPEQFF.

Notes on this clonotype: A junction boundary mismatches the germline segment, possibly from a read error. The chain is built from TRBV5-1 and TRBJ2-5; D possibly corresponds to TRBD1 (5 bases). This CDR3 comprises 15 residues. Germline CDR1 is SGHRS and CDR2 is YFSETQ. CDR3 region: CASSLVAGHGETQYF. The CDR3 DNA follows: TGTGCCAGCAGCTTAGTGGCAGGGCACGGGGAGACCCAGTACTTC.

This clonotype was observed a handful of times. This rearrangement joins TRBV10-1 to TRBJ1-4; 7 nucleotides align to TRBD1. Trimming at V came to 2 bases and at J to 10 bases, leaving 19 bases not matched to a gene. CDR1 and CDR2 from the germline V gene are WNHNN and SYGVQD (reference sequence). The CDR3 covers 18 residues. CDR3 amino acids: CASSEKDRSRTTLVKLFF. The CDR3 DNA follows: TGCGCCAGCAGTGAGAAGGACAGGAGTCGCACTACTCTGGTAAAACTGTTTTTT.

The V call is TRBV25-1, the J call TRBJ2-1; 10 bases map to TRBD1. Germline CDR1 MGHDK, CDR2 SYGVNS. This CDR3 has 16 amino acids. The ends lost 3 bases at V and 7 bases at J; junction bases unmatched: 9. In DNA form, the CDR3 reads TGTGCCAGCAGTGAGCTAGACGGGACAGGGGTGAATGAGCAGTTCTTC. Translated, it gives CASSELDGTGVNEQFF.

This clonotype came up many times. The rearrangement joins TRBV20-1 to TRBJ2-5; a possible D gene is TRBD2 (6 bases). V was pared by 1 base and J by 7 bases, with 13 bases between. Germline V CDR1 and CDR2: DFQATT, SNEGSKA (reference sequence). The CDR3 spans 13 residues. The CDR3 reads CSARVLAGLTQYF. The CDR3, as DNA: TGCAGTGCTAGAGTACTAGCTGGGCTGACCCAGTACTTC.

V and J are TRBV29-1 and TRBJ2-3, with 7 bases matching TRBD2. Germline V gives CDR1 SQVTM, CDR2 ANQGSEA. The ends lost 8 bases at V and 4 bases at J; junction bases unmatched: 6. The CDR3 is 12 amino acids. The CDR3 loop reads CSPRGDPDTQYF. In nucleotides, the CDR3 is TGCAGCCCCCGGGGGGATCCAGATACGCAGTATTTT.

This chain connects TRBV10-2 to TRBJ1-5; D gene uncertain. V lost 10 bases to trimming and J lost 4 bases, with 14 bases between them. The CDR3 loop spans 13 amino acids. The germline gives CDR1 WSHSY, CDR2 SAAADI. The CDR3 DNA is TGCGCCACCAGAGCCGGGGTTAATCAGCCCCAGCATTTT. This sequence encodes CATRAGVNQPQHF.

The chain recombines TRBV24-1 with TRBJ1-2, with 10 positions matching TRBD1. The CDR3 is made up of 14 amino acids. The germline V gene encodes CDR1 KGHDR and CDR2 SFDVKD. V lost 3 bases, J lost 8 bases, and 5 bases stayed unmatched. For the CDR3, the DNA is TGTGCCACCAGTGATCCCGGGACAGGGGAAGGCTACACCTTC. Protein product: CATSDPGTGEGYTF.

The chain employs TRBV2 and TRBJ2-3; 9 nucleotides align to TRBD1. Trimming cost V 10 bases and J 4 bases; bases outside gene matches: 9. Per germline, CDR1 SNHLY and CDR2 FYNNEI. The CDR3 has 14 residues. The CDR3 nucleotides are TGTGCCACCAAAGGGGACAGGGTGGCAGATACGCAGTATTTT. Translating it yields CATKGDRVADTQYF.

The rearrangement links TRBV29-1 to TRBJ2-7, with 8 bases fitting TRBD1. The CDR3 contains 13 residues. CDR1 SQVTM and CDR2 ANQGSEA come from the germline V gene. Trimming removed 4 bases from V and 2 bases from J; junction bases left unmatched: 4. CDR3 loop: CSVGDRTTYEQYF. The CDR3 DNA reads TGCAGCGTTGGGGACAGGACAACCTACGAGCAGTACTTC.

Here the CDR3 reads CASMGGTWDNEQFF. As DNA, the CDR3 is TGTGCCAGTATGGGGGGGACCTGGGACAATGAGCAGTTCTTC. The chain links TRBV19 to TRBJ2-1; 7 bases map to TRBD2. The germline gives CDR1 LNHDA, CDR2 SQIVND (reference sequence). The J segment lost 5 bases and the V segment lost 7 bases, leaving 8 bases of the junction unmatched. This CDR3 has 14 amino acids.

A single count supports this clonotype. The chain has TRBV24-1 and TRBJ2-1; D is possibly TRBD1 or TRBD2 (5 bases each). Looked up from germline, CDR1 is KGHDR and CDR2 is SFDVKD. V lost 4 bases to trimming and J lost 5 bases, with 14 bases between them. The CDR3 has 15 residues. The CDR3 loop reads CATSDGVGTHNEQFF. CDR3 coding DNA: TGTGCCACCAGTGACGGGGTGGGGACCCACAATGAGCAGTTCTTC.

This clonotype was counted once. The chain couples TRBV25-1 to TRBJ2-7; the match to TRBD1 covers 12 bases. The CDR3 runs to 15 residues. After removal of 2 bases from V and 6 bases from J, the junction contained 5 bases not matched to a gene. Germline CDR1 MGHDK, CDR2 SYGVNS. For the CDR3, the DNA is TGTGCCAGCAGTGAACAGGGACAGGGGGCGCGCGAGCAGTACTTC. Protein sequence: CASSEQGQGAREQYF.

The rearrangement uses TRBV9 and TRBJ2-7; D is perhaps TRBD2 (5 bases). The V end was cut by 0 bases, the J end by 6 bases, with 19 bases between. Germline V gene sequence: CDR1 SGDLS, CDR2 YYNGEE. The CDR3 consists of 16 residues. The CDR3 coding sequence is TGTGCCAGCAGCGTAGCCCTCGAAGGGAGTAACGTCGAGCAGTACTTC. Residues: CASSVALEGSNVEQYF.

This clonotype was detected only a few times. The V and J genes are TRBV2 and TRBJ1-3; D is ambiguous. The CDR3 totals 15 residues. In germline, CDR1 is SNHLY, CDR2 FYNNEI. Trimming stripped 3 bases from V and 0 bases from J, with 9 bases between. The CDR3 is CASSEAHLSGNTIYF. The CDR3 coding sequence is TGTGCCAGCAGTGAGGCACATCTCTCTGGAAACACCATATATTTT.

In this sample, this clonotype turned up once. This chain joins TRBV7-9 and TRBJ2-1; tentatively, D is TRBD1 (6 bases). The CDR3 consists of 15 residues. Trimming stripped 5 bases from V and 0 bases from J, with 11 bases between. CDR1 SEHNR and CDR2 FQNEAQ come from the germline V gene (reference sequence). The CDR3 region is CASSLQGNSYNEQFF. CDR3 DNA: TGTGCCAGCAGCCTGCAGGGGAACTCCTACAATGAGCAGTTCTTC.

This sequence joins TRBV7-7 and TRBJ2-3, with a possible D match to TRBD2 (5 bases). V lost 4 bases and J lost 3, with 8 bases in between. Looked up from germline, CDR1 is SSHAT and CDR2 is FNYEAQ (reference sequence). This CDR3 comprises 13 residues. The chain's CDR3 is CASSSRGTDTQYF. Here the CDR3 DNA reads TGTGCCAGCAGCTCCCGGGGAACAGATACGCAGTATTTT.

The rearrangement links TRBV7-8 to TRBJ2-7, with D uncertain. There are 12 residues in the CDR3. The V gene lost 5 bases and the J gene lost 7 bases, with 12 bases spanning the gap. Per germline, CDR1 SGHVS and CDR2 FQNEAQ. The CDR3 sequence is CASSAALGEQYF. Here the CDR3 DNA reads TGTGCCAGCAGCGCCGCCTTGGGTGAGCAGTACTTC.